This T cell receptor (beta chain) was observed in a study of cytomegalovirus exposure and HLA in healthy donors. Deletions cut 4 bases from V and 5 bases from J, with 9 bases between. This CDR3 comprises 12 residues. Germline CDR1 and CDR2: MNHNS and SASEGT. PCR employed 60 Vbeta and 13 Jbeta primers. The assay was immunoSEQ multiplex PCR, and TCRdb's table has in-frame clones only and misses some. The top ten clones hold roughly 3.8% of a sample with 140,000 to 150,000 clones, 65% to 85% of them seen once. Source material: PBMCs. The sequence derives from a male donor in good health and CMV-seronegative. The chain recombines TRBV6-1 with TRBJ2-7, with D possibly being TRBD1 (5 bases). DNA for the CDR3: TGTGCCAGCAGTGTAACAGGTAACGAGCAGTACTTC. Residues: CASSVTGNEQYF.